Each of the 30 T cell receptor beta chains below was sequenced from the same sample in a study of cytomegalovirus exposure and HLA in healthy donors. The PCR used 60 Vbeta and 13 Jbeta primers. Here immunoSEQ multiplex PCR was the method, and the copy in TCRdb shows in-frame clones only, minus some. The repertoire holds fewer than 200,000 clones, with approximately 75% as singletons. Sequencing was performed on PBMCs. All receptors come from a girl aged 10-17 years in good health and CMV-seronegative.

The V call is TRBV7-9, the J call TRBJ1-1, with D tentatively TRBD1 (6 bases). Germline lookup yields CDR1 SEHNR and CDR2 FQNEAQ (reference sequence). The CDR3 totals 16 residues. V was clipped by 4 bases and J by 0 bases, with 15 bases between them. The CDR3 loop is CASSSRGGPMNTEAFF. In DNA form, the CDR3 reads TGTGCCAGCAGCTCAAGGGGGGGACCAATGAACACTGAAGCTTTCTTT.

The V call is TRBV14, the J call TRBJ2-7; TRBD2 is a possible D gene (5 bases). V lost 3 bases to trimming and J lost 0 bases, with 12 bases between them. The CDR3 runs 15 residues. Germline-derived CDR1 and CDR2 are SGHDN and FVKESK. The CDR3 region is CASSHSDYSSYEQYF. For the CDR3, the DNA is TGTGCCAGCAGCCATAGTGACTATAGCTCCTACGAGCAGTACTTC.

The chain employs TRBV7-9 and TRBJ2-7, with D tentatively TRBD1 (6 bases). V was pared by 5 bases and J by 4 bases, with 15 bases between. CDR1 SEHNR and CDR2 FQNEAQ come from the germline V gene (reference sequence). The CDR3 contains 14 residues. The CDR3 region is CASSRGGGRYEQYF. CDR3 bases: TGTGCCAGCAGCCGAGGGGGTGGGCGGTACGAGCAGTACTTC.

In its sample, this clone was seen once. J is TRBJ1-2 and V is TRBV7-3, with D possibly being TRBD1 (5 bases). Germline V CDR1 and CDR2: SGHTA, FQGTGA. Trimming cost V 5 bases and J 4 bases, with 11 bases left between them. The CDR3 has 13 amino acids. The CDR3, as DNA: TGTGCCAGCAGCCCGAGGAGGGGCTATGGCTACACCTTC. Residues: CASSPRRGYGYTF.

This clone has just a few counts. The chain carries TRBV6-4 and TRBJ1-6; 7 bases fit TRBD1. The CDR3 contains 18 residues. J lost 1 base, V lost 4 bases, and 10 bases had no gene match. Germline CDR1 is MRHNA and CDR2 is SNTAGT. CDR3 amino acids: CASSVTGKVESYNSPLHF. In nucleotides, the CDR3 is TGTGCCAGCAGTGTGACAGGGAAGGTGGAATCCTATAATTCACCCCTCCACTTT.

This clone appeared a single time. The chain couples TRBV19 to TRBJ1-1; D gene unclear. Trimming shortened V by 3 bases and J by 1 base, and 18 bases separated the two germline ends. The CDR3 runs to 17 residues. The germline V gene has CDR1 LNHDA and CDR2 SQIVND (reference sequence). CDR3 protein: CASSIVESLRGNTEAFF. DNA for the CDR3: TGTGCCAGTAGTATTGTGGAGAGTCTCCGGGGGAACACTGAAGCTTTCTTT.

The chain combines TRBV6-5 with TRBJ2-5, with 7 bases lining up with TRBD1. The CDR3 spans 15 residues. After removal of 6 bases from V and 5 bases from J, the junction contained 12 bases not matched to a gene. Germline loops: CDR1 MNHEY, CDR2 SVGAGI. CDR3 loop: CASRETTGVHETQYF. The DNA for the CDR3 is TGTGCCAGCAGAGAGACTACAGGGGTCCACGAGACCCAGTACTTC.

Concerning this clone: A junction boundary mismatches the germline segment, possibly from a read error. The CDR3 DNA reads as TGTGCCAGCGGTGACCCCCTAGGGACAGGGAGGGCATTAAATGGCTACACCTTC. Residues: CASGDPLGTGRALNGYTF. The chain links TRBV6-1 to TRBJ1-2; 9 bases are a match to TRBD1. The germline CDR1 and CDR2 sequences are MNHNS and SASEGT. The CDR3 extends over 18 amino acids.

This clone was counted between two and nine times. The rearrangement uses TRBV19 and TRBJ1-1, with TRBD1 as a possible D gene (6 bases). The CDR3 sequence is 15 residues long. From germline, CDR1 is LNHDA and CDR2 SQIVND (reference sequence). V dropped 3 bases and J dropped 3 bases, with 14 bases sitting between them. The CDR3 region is CASSIWEGGHTEAFF. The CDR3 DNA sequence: TGTGCCAGTAGTATTTGGGAGGGGGGACACACTGAAGCTTTCTTT.

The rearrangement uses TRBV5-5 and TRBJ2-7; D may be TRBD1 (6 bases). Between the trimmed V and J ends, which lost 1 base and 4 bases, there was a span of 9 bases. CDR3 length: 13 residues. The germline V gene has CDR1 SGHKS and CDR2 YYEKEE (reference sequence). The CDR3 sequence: CASSLKGEYEQYF. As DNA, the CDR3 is TGTGCCAGCAGCTTGAAGGGGGAATACGAGCAGTACTTC.

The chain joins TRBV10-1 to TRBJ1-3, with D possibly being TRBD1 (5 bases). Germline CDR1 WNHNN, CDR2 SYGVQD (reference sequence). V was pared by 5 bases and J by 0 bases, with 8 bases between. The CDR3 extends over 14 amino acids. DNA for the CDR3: TGCGCCAGCAGTCCGACAGTCTCTGGAAACACCATATATTTT. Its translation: CASSPTVSGNTIYF.

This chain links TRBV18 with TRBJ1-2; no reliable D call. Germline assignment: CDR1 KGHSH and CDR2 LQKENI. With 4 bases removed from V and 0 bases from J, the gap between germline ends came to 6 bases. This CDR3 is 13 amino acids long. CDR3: CASSQEPNYGYTF. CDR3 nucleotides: TGTGCCAGCTCACAGGAGCCTAACTATGGCTACACCTTC.

CDR3 amino acids: CASSEDLGTTNEKLFF. The CDR3 DNA reads as TGCGCCAGCAGCGAAGACCTAGGAACAACTAATGAAAAACTGTTTTTT. The chain links TRBV5-1 to TRBJ1-4, with D uncertain. In germline, CDR1 is SGHRS, CDR2 YFSETQ. The V gene lost 4 bases and the J gene lost 0 bases, with 13 bases spanning the gap. The CDR3 is 16 amino acids.

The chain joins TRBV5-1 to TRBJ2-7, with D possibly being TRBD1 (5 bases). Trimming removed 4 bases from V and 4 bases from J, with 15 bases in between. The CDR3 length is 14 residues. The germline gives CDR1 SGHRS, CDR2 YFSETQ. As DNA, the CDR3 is TGCGCCAGCAGCCGAGACAGTAGTGGTTACGAGCAGTACTTC. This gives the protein CASSRDSSGYEQYF.

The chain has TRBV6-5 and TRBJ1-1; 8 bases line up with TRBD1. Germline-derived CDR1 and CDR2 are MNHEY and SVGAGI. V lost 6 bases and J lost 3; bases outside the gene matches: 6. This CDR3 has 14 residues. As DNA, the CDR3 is TGTGCCAGCAGGGACAGGGTACGGGACACTGAAGCTTTCTTT. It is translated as CASRDRVRDTEAFF.

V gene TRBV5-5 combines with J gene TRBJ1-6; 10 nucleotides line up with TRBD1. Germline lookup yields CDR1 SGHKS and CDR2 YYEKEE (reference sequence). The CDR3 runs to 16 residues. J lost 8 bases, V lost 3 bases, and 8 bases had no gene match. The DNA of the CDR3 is TGTGCCAGCAGCTATAAAGTGGGACAGGGGTATTCACCCCTCCACTTT. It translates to CASSYKVGQGYSPLHF.

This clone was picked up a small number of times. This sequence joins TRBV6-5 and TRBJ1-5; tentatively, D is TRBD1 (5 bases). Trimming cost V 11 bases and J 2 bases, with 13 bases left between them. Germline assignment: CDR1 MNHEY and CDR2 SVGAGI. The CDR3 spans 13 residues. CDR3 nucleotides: TGTGCCGTAAACGGGGGGTGCAATCAGCCCCAGCATTTT. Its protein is CAVNGGCNQPQHF.

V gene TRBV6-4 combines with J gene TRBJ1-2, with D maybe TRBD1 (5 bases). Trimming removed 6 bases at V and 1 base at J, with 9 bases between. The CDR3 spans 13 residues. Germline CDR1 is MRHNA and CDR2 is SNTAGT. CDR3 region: CASSDDSNYGYTF. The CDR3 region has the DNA TGTGCCAGCAGCGATGACAGTAACTATGGCTACACCTTC.

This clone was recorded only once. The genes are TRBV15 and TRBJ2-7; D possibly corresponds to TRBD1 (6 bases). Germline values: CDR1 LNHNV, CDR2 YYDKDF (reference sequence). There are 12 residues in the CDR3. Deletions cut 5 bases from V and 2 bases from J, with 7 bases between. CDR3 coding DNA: TGTGCCACCAGCGGGGGCACCTACGAGCAGTACTTC. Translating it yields CATSGGTYEQYF. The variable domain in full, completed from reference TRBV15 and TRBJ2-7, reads DAMVIQNPRYQVTQFGKPVTLSCSQTLNHNVMYWYQQKSSQAPKLLFHYYDKDFNNEADTPDNFQSRRPNTSFCFLDIRSPGLGDTAMYLCATSGGTYEQYFGPGTRLTVT.

CDR3: CASSVEAGALNEQFF. For the CDR3, the DNA is TGTGCCAGCAGTGTGGAAGCGGGGGCCCTCAATGAGCAGTTCTTC. This sequence joins TRBV2 and TRBJ2-1, with 8 nucleotides matching TRBD2. The CDR3 covers 15 residues. Losses at the gene ends were 4 bases for V and 6 bases for J; bases not matched to a gene: 8. Germline assignment: CDR1 SNHLY and CDR2 FYNNEI.

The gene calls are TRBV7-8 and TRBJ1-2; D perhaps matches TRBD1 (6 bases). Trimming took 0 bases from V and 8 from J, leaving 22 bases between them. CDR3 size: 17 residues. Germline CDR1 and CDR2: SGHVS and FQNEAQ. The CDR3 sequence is CASSLAKLEGGAGGYTF. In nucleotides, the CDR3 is TGTGCCAGCAGCTTAGCGAAACTGGAAGGGGGGGCTGGAGGCTACACCTTC. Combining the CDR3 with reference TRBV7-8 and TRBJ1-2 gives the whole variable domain GAGVSQSPRYKVAKRGQDVALRCDPISGHVSLFWYQQALGQGPEFLTYFQNEAQLDKSGLPSDRFFAERPEGSVSTLKIQRTQQEDSAVYLCASSLAKLEGGAGGYTFGSGTRLTVV.

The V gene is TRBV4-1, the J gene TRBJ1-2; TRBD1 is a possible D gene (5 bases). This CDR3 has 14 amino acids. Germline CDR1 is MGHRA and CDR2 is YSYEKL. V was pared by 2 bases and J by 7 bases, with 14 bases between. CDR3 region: CASSQWEGRGGYTF. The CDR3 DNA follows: TGCGCCAGCAGCCAATGGGAGGGGCGCGGTGGCTACACCTTC.

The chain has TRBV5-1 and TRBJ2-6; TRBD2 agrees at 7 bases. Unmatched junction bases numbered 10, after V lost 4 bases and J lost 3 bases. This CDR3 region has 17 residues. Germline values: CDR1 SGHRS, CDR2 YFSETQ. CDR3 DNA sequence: TGCGCCAGCAGCCCCACCGGGGCGGGGGATGGGGCCAACGTCCTGACTTTC. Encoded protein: CASSPTGAGDGANVLTF.

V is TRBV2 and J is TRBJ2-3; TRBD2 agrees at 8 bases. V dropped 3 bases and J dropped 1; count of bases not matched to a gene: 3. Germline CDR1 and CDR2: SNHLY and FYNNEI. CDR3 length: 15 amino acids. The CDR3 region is CASSDEAGGTDTQYF. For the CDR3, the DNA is TGTGCCAGCAGTGATGAAGCGGGGGGCACAGATACGCAGTATTTT.

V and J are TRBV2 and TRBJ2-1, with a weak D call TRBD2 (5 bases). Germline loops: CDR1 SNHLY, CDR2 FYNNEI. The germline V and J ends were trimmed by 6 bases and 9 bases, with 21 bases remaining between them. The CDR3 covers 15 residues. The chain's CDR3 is CASRRVSGYEREQFF. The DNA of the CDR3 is TGTGCCAGCAGGCGGGTGTCAGGTTACGAACGTGAGCAGTTCTTC.

CDR3 sequence: CASSDSASGVNEQFF. The DNA of the CDR3 is TGTGCCAGCAGTGACTCGGCTAGCGGGGTTAATGAGCAGTTCTTC. J is TRBJ2-1 and V is TRBV6-4; 9 bases fit TRBD2. CDR1 is MRHNA and CDR2 is SNTAGT in the germline V gene. J gave up 7 bases and V 0 bases, and 4 bases lay outside the gene matches. The CDR3 length is 15 residues.

The CDR3 DNA reads TGTGCCAGCAGCTCCCGACCGGGACAGGGGTACAATGAGCAGTTCTTC. Translation: CASSSRPGQGYNEQFF. This sequence joins TRBV7-9 and TRBJ2-1; 10 bases align to TRBD1. Germline values: CDR1 SEHNR, CDR2 FQNEAQ (reference sequence). V dropped 4 bases and J dropped 4; count of bases not matched to a gene: 7. CDR3 size: 16 residues.

CDR3 nucleotides: TGTGCCGTACGAGGGACAGGGAATCAGCCCCAGCATTTT. Translating gives CAVRGTGNQPQHF. The gene calls are TRBV6-1 and TRBJ1-5; 9 bases map to TRBD1. The trim removed 11 bases at V and 4 bases at J, leaving 6 bases unmatched. This CDR3 is built from 13 residues. CDR1 MNHNS and CDR2 SASEGT come from the germline V gene.

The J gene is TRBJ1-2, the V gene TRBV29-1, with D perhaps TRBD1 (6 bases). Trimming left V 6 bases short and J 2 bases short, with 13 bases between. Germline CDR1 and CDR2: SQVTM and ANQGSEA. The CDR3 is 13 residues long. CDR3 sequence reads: CSVDSTGNYGYTF. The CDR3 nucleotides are TGCAGCGTCGATTCCACAGGGAACTATGGCTACACCTTC.

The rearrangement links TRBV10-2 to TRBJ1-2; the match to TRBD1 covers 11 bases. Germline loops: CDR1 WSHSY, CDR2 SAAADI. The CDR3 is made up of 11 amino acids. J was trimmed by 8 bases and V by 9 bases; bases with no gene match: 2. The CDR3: CASGTGGGYTF. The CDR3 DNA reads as TGCGCCAGTGGGACAGGGGGAGGCTACACCTTC.